The TCR beta chain described here comes from a study of T-cell reconstitution after alpha-beta-depleted transplantation in children. CDR3 length equals 15 residues. The V and J ends lost 3 bases and 5 bases respectively, with 16 bases between them. Findings and limits, study-wide: Some patients' high day-60 TCRbeta diversity was attributed to recipient cells surviving conditioning. The main origin of T-cell counts and diversity one year after transplant was newly produced T cells. Reportedly, alpha-beta T cells present about two months post-transplant originated from several hundred expanded clones of graft origin.

A TCRbeta library incorporating unique molecular identifiers was prepared. TCRdb reprocessed the PCR reads via MiXCR and lists one record per CDR3 protein. The table records about 980,000 distinct CDR3 sequences, about 31% of them present only once. Only a few counts were recorded for this clonotype. Its antigen is as yet unknown. This clonotype originated in a boy less than two years old who had a stem cell transplant for SCID, so the T cells may come from the graft donor. Source: PBMCs, mostly from graft donor cells, taken 360 days after TCRalphabeta/CD19-depleted stem cell transplant. The rearrangement links TRBV12-3 or TRBV12-4 to TRBJ1-1; D may be TRBD1 (6 bases). CDR3 sequence (DNA): TGTGCCAGCAGTTTTCCGATTCTTACAGGGACTGAAGCTTTCTTT. It specifies CASSFPILTGTEAFF.